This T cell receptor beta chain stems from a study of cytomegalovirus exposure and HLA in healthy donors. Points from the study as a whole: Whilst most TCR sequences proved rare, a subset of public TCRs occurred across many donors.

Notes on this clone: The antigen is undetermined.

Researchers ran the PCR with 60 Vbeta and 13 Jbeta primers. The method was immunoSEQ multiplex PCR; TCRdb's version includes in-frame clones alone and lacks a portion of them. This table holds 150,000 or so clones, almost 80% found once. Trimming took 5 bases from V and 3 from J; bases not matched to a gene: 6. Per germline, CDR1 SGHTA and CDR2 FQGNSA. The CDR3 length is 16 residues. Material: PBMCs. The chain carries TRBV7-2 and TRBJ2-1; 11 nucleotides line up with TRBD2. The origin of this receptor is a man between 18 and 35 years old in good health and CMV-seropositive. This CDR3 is CASSPGLAGNYNEQFF. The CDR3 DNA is TGTGCCAGCAGCCCCGGACTAGCGGGCAACTACAATGAGCAGTTCTTC.